These 21 T cell receptor beta chains originate from one sample sequenced in a study of blood T cell repertoires in COVID-19. Clones were sequenced by immunoSEQ multiplex PCR, and TCRdb holds only the in-frame ones, with some missing. The sample includes hundreds of thousands of clones, 86% of them seen just once. The sequencing input was peripheral blood. Every receptor here comes from a woman aged 25 to 39 with active or convalescent COVID-19.

V gene TRBV5-1 combines with J gene TRBJ1-6, with D unresolved. CDR1 and CDR2 from the germline V gene are SGHRS and YFSETQ. Trimming removed 5 bases at V and 7 bases at J, with 16 bases between. There are 15 residues in the CDR3. CDR3 nucleotides: TGCGCCAGCAGTTCAGACTCGGGTTGGAATTCACCCCTCCACTTT. Its protein product is CASSSDSGWNSPLHF.

The genes are TRBV5-1 and TRBJ1-2; TRBD1 agrees at 7 bases. V lost 3 bases, J lost 1 base, and 3 bases stayed unmatched. The CDR3 contains 14 residues. The V gene's germline CDR1 is SGHRS and CDR2 YFSETQ. CDR3 bases: TGCGCCAGCAGCTCACCAGGGGGTAACTATGGCTACACCTTC. This encodes CASSSPGGNYGYTF.

The chain recombines TRBV10-1 with TRBJ2-3; D may be TRBD2 (5 bases). Germline V gives CDR1 WNHNN, CDR2 SYGVQD (reference sequence). V lost 3 bases and J lost 4, with 8 bases in between. This CDR3 is built from 13 residues. The CDR3 reads CASSDPGADTQYF. In DNA form, the CDR3 reads TGCGCCAGCAGTGATCCCGGGGCAGATACGCAGTATTTT.

The chain joins TRBV14 to TRBJ1-6; 10 bases fit TRBD1. V shed 5 bases and J 13 bases; nucleotides not matched to a gene: 11. Germline V gene lookup returns CDR1 SGHDN and CDR2 FVKESK. This CDR3 is 15 amino acids long. The CDR3 spells CASSFQTGGLGPLHF. CDR3 nucleotide sequence: TGTGCCAGCAGCTTCCAGACAGGGGGCCTAGGGCCCCTCCACTTT.

The gene calls are TRBV7-9 and TRBJ2-1, with 8 bases fitting TRBD2. The V segment lost 4 bases and the J segment 5 bases; nucleotides outside the gene matches: 13. Germline V lookup: CDR1 SEHNR, CDR2 FQNEAQ (reference sequence). The CDR3 loop spans 17 amino acids. For the CDR3, the DNA is TGTGCCAGCAGCTCACCTCTGCCTGCGGGGGGTAACAATGAGCAGTTCTTC. This gives the protein CASSSPLPAGGNNEQFF.

This sequence joins TRBV5-8 and TRBJ2-2; D perhaps matches TRBD1 (6 bases). The CDR3 is 14 amino acids. V was clipped by 5 bases and J by 7 bases, with 15 bases between them. CDR1 SGHTS and CDR2 YDEGEE come from the germline V gene. In DNA, the CDR3 is TGTGCCAGCAGAACGCAGGGGTCAGGCGGGGAGCTGTTTTTT. This codes for CASRTQGSGGELFF. Complete variable domain (other parts from reference TRBV5-8 and TRBJ2-2): EAGVTQSPTHLIKTRGQQATLRCSPISGHTSVYWYQQALGLGLQFLLWYDEGEERNRGNFPPRFSGRQFPNYSSELNVNALELEDSALYLCASRTQGSGGELFFGEGSRLTVL.

Concerning this clone itself: The sample carries other DNA sequences with the same CDR3. The chain carries TRBV2 and TRBJ1-5; D not certain. The V and J ends lost 5 bases and 0 bases respectively, with 11 bases between them. The CDR3 length is 15 residues. Germline loops: CDR1 SNHLY, CDR2 FYNNEI. Here the CDR3 reads CASSWASYSNQPQHF. The CDR3 region has the DNA TGTGCCAGCAGTTGGGCCTCATATAGCAATCAGCCCCAGCATTTT.

CDR3 sequence: CASSDGTSYEQYF. Written as DNA, the CDR3 is TGTGCCAGCAGTGATGGGACTAGCTACGAGCAGTACTTC. V usage is TRBV12-3 or TRBV12-4 and J usage is TRBJ2-7; 8 nucleotides align to TRBD2. The CDR3 has 13 residues. The V segment lost 5 bases and the J segment 3 bases; nucleotides outside the gene matches: 3.

The chain employs TRBV19 and TRBJ2-1, with 7 bases lining up with TRBD2. Germline values: CDR1 LNHDA, CDR2 SQIVND (reference sequence). Trimming at V came to 0 bases and at J to 8 bases, leaving 7 bases not matched to a gene. The CDR3 has 15 residues. The CDR3 DNA follows: TGTGCCAGTAGTATAGAGGGGGGGAAGATCTATGAGCAGTTCTTC. Amino acids: CASSIEGGKIYEQFF. Using reference TRBV19 and TRBJ2-1 for the parts outside the CDR3, the full variable domain is DGGITQSPKYLFRKEGQNVTLSCEQNLNHDAMYWYRQDPGQGLRLIYYSQIVNDFQKGDIAEGYSVSREKKESFPLTVTSAQKNPTAFYLCASSIEGGKIYEQFFGPGTRLTVL.

This chain joins TRBV5-4 and TRBJ2-5; 8 positions agree with TRBD1. The CDR3 consists of 14 residues. Per germline, CDR1 SGHNT and CDR2 YYREEE (reference sequence). V was pared by 0 bases and J by 4 bases, with 2 bases of the junction left unmatched. The DNA of the CDR3 is TGTGCCAGCAGCTTGGGGACAGGGATAGAGACCCAGTACTTC. This sequence encodes CASSLGTGIETQYF.

This sequence joins TRBV14 and TRBJ1-1; weak D call: TRBD1 (5 bases). CDR1 and CDR2 from the germline V gene are SGHDN and FVKESK. V was pared by 4 bases and J by 4 bases, with 16 bases between. The CDR3 runs to 15 residues. In DNA form, the CDR3 reads TGTGCCAGCAGCCCCCAAGGCGGGGCTGGCACTGAAGCTTTCTTT. Its protein product is CASSPQGGAGTEAFF.

This chain links TRBV3-1 (or the pseudogene TRBV3-2) with TRBJ1-2; TRBD1 matches 8 bases. This CDR3 comprises 17 residues. CDR1 is LGHDT, CDR2 YNNKEL, per germline (reference sequence). V shed 4 bases, J shed 4 bases, and the junction held 14 bases outside the gene matches. As DNA, the CDR3 is TGTGCCAGCAGCCCACCGGGACAGGTGCCAAGGGGCTATGGCTACACCTTC. This translates into CASSPPGQVPRGYGYTF.

This clone has a single count. The chain employs TRBV5-1 and TRBJ1-2; weak D call: TRBD1 (6 bases). V lost 0 bases and J lost 8, with 14 bases in between. This CDR3 is built from 14 residues. Germline V lookup: CDR1 SGHRS, CDR2 YFSETQ. CDR3 sequence (DNA): TGCGCCAGCAGCTTGGCCGGCAGGGGTATAGGCTACACCTTC. It translates to CASSLAGRGIGYTF.

The sample holds a few counts of this clone. DNA of the CDR3: TGCGCCAGCAGCCAAGATGTGAGGCAGCCCCAGCATTTT. Its translation is CASSQDVRQPQHF. This chain joins TRBV4-1 and TRBJ1-5; D is ambiguous. Germline values: CDR1 MGHRA, CDR2 YSYEKL. The CDR3 totals 13 residues. Trimming removed 0 bases at V and 7 bases at J, with 7 bases between.

This chain connects TRBV19 to TRBJ2-4; 9 bases align to TRBD2. Germline CDR1 reads LNHDA; CDR2 reads SQIVND (reference sequence). J lost 6 bases, V lost 4 bases, and 1 base had no gene match. CDR3 size: 13 residues. CDR3 sequence reads: CASSTSGINIQYF. The DNA for the CDR3 is TGTGCCAGTAGTACTAGCGGGATAAACATTCAGTACTTC.

V and J are TRBV7-9 and TRBJ1-6; 10 bases are a match to TRBD1. Germline CDR1 is SEHNR and CDR2 is FQNEAQ (reference sequence). Trimming at V came to 0 bases and at J to 9 bases, leaving 5 bases not matched to a gene. This CDR3 has 16 residues. DNA of the CDR3: TGTGCCAGCAGCTTAGCGCCGGGACAGGGGAGTTCACCCCTCCACTTT. Residues: CASSLAPGQGSSPLHF. Using reference TRBV7-9 and TRBJ1-6 for the parts outside the CDR3, the full variable domain is DTGVSQNPRHKITKRGQNVTFRCDPISEHNRLYWYRQTLGQGPEFLTYFQNEAQLEKSRLLSDRFSAERPKGSFSTLEIQRTEQGDSAMYLCASSLAPGQGSSPLHFGNGTRLTVT.

The gene calls are TRBV18 and TRBJ2-5, with D hard to call. The CDR3 spans 13 residues. With 2 bases removed from V and 1 base from J, the gap between germline ends came to 5 bases. The germline V gene encodes CDR1 KGHSH and CDR2 LQKENI. The CDR3 protein is CASSPELQETQYF. In nucleotides, the CDR3 is TGTGCCAGCTCACCAGAGCTCCAAGAGACCCAGTACTTC.

The genes are TRBV29-1 and TRBJ2-2, with D perhaps TRBD2 (5 bases). CDR1 and CDR2 from the germline V gene are SQVTM and ANQGSEA. Trimming shortened V by 3 bases and J by 5 bases, and 7 bases separated the two germline ends. The CDR3 runs to 12 residues. CDR3 sequence reads: CSVEWETGELFF. Written as DNA, the CDR3 is TGCAGCGTTGAGTGGGAGACCGGGGAGCTGTTTTTT.

This clone was seen more than once but under ten times. The rearrangement links TRBV11-2 to TRBJ1-2; 8 bases match TRBD1. Germline CDR1 reads SGHAT; CDR2 reads FQNNGV. This CDR3 contains 18 residues. V shed 2 bases, J shed 2 bases, and the junction held 13 bases outside the gene matches. The CDR3 region is CASSLRRLTGASNYGYTF. CDR3 DNA: TGTGCCAGCAGCTTACGTCGTCTGACAGGGGCTTCAAACTATGGCTACACCTTC.

Details on this clone: This sample includes further DNA sequences coding for the same CDR3. This chain links TRBV6-5 with TRBJ2-1; D is perhaps TRBD2 (6 bases). Germline loops: CDR1 MNHEY, CDR2 SVGAGI. The germline V and J ends were trimmed by 0 bases and 6 bases, with 9 bases remaining between them. The CDR3 contains 14 residues. CDR3 loop: CASSYSGGGNEQFF. As DNA, the CDR3 is TGTGCCAGCAGTTACTCCGGGGGAGGCAATGAGCAGTTCTTC.

Only one count was recorded for this clone. This chain links TRBV7-9 with TRBJ2-7; TRBD1 might be the D (5 bases). There are 14 residues in the CDR3. The V gene lost 1 base and the J gene lost 0 bases, with 7 bases spanning the gap. The germline gives CDR1 SEHNR, CDR2 FQNEAQ (reference sequence). CDR3 amino acids: CASSLEDISYEQYF. For the CDR3, the DNA is TGTGCCAGCAGCTTAGAGGACATCTCCTACGAGCAGTACTTC.